A selection of T cell receptor beta chains follows, all from one sample in a study of CD8 T cells in Susac syndrome. Using its own MiXCR run on the immunoSEQ multiplex PCR reads, TCRdb lists one record per CDR3 protein. The repertoire holds tens of thousands of distinct CDR3 sequences, with 90% to 95% as singletons. Input material: CD8+ T cells from PBMCs. These receptors all come from a human donor in good health. CDR3s include the opening cysteine and the closing phenylalanine or tryptophan. A D gene is named only where the DNA matches it firmly. The size of a clone is reported for some rows only, either as once, few or many, or as a class for expanded clones.

CASSIGPRSEQFF	TGTGCCAGTAGTATAGGGCCTCGGAGTGAGCAGTTCTTC	NA	TRBV19	TRBJ2-1	NA
CASSPGQGYYNEQFF	TGTGCCAGCAGCCCGGGACAGGGCTACTACAATGAGCAGTTCTTC	TRBD1	TRBV5-5	TRBJ2-1	NA
CASSAGSGNIQYF	TGTGCCAGCAGTGCAGGGTCCGGCAACATTCAGTACTTC	NA	TRBV6-2/TRBV6-3	TRBJ2-4	NA
CASRGNEKGASTGELFF	TGCGCCAGCAGAGGAAATGAAAAGGGTGCCAGCACCGGGGAGCTGTTTTTT	NA	TRBV5-1	TRBJ2-2	NA
CASSLGQGHSPLHF	TGTGCCAGCAGCTTGGGACAGGGACATTCACCCCTCCACTTT	TRBD1	TRBV5-6	TRBJ1-6	NA
CASRLGAYEQYF	TGTGCCAGCCGCCTGGGTGCCTACGAGCAGTACTTC	NA	TRBV7-9	TRBJ2-7	NA
CASSQTGGRKTGANVLTF	TGCGCCAGCAGCCAAACTGGGGGGCGCAAGACTGGGGCCAACGTCCTGACTTTC	NA	TRBV4-3	TRBJ2-6	NA
CSVMGGPTVGSYEQYF	TGCAGCGTTATGGGGGGCCCTACTGTGGGCTCCTACGAGCAGTACTTC	NA	TRBV29-1	TRBJ2-7	once
CSARRNEQFF	TGCAGTGCTCGGCGGAATGAGCAGTTCTTC	NA	TRBV20-1	TRBJ2-1	NA
CASSLGRTSTNEKLFF	TGTGCCAGCAGCTTAGGGAGGACCTCAACTAATGAAAAACTGTTTTTT	NA	TRBV7-9	TRBJ1-4	once
CASSGRRDSREQPQHF	TGTGCCAGTAGTGGACGACGGGATTCCCGGGAGCAGCCCCAGCATTTT	NA	TRBV19	TRBJ1-5	NA
CASSLAGLNEQFF	TGTGCCAGCAGTCTAGCGGGGTTAAATGAGCAGTTCTTC	TRBD2	TRBV12-3/TRBV12-4	TRBJ2-1	NA
CASSRWTSEQFF	TGTGCCAGCAGCCGCTGGACTTCCGAGCAGTTCTTC	NA	TRBV11-2	TRBJ2-1	NA
CASDWGRGQDTQYF	TGTGCTAGTGACTGGGGCAGGGGGCAAGATACGCAGTATTTT	TRBD1	TRBV12-5	TRBJ2-3	NA
CASSDLARWQFF	TGCGCCAGCAGTGACCTAGCGCGATGGCAGTTCTTC	NA	TRBV10-2	TRBJ2-1	NA
CASSLIGGVQETQYF	TGTGCCAGCAGCCTCATCGGAGGGGTCCAAGAGACCCAGTACTTC	NA	TRBV14	TRBJ2-5	NA
CSVEGQDNTGELFF	TGCAGCGTTGAAGGACAGGATAACACCGGGGAGCTGTTTTTT	NA	TRBV29-1	TRBJ2-2	NA
CASRTNTEAFF	TGTGCCAGCAGAACTAACACTGAAGCTTTCTTT	NA	TRBV7-2	TRBJ1-1	NA